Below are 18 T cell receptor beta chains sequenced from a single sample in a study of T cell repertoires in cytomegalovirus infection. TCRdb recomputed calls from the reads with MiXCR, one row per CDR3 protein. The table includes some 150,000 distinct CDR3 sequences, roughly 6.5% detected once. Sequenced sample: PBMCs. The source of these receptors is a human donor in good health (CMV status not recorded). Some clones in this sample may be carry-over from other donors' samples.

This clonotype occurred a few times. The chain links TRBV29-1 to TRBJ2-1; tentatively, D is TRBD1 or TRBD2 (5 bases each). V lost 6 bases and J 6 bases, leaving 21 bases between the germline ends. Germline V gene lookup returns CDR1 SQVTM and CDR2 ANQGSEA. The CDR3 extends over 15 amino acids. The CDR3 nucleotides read TGCAGCGTCTCCCCGGGGCGCCGCCAAGGCAATGAGCAGTTCTTC. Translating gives CSVSPGRRQGNEQFF.

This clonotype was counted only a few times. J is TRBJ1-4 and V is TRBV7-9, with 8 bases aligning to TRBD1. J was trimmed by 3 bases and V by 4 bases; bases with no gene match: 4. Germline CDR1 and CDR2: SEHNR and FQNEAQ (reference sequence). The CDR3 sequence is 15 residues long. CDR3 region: CASSSTGGANEKLFF. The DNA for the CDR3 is TGTGCCAGCAGCTCAACAGGGGGAGCTAATGAAAAACTGTTTTTT.

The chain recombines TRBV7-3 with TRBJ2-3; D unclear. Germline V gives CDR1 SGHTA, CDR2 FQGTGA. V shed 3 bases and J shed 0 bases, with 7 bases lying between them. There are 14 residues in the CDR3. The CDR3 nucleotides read TGTGCCAGCAGCTTTGGGTCAAGCACAGATACGCAGTATTTT. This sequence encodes CASSFGSSTDTQYF.

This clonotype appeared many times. CDR3 residues: CASSAGTGIPYEQYF. The CDR3 nucleotides read TGTGCCAGCTCCGCCGGGACAGGGATCCCCTACGAGCAGTACTTC. The V and J genes are TRBV6-4 and TRBJ2-7; 9 nucleotides align to TRBD1. V was pared by 8 bases and J by 2 bases, with 10 bases of the junction left unmatched. Germline V gives CDR1 MRHNA, CDR2 SNTAGT. This CDR3 is built from 15 residues.

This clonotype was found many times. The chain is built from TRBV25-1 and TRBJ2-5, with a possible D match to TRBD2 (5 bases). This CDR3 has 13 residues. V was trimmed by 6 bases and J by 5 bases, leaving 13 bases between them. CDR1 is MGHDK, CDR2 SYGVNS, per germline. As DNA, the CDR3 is TGTGCCAGCAGGTTAGGGAGCCGGGAGACCCAGTACTTC. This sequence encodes CASRLGSRETQYF. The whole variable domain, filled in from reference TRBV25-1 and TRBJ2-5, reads EADIYQTPRYLVIGTGKKITLECSQTMGHDKMYWYQQDPGMELHLIHYSYGVNSTEKGDLSSESTVSRIRTEHFPLTLESARPSHTSQYLCASRLGSRETQYFGPGTRLLVL.

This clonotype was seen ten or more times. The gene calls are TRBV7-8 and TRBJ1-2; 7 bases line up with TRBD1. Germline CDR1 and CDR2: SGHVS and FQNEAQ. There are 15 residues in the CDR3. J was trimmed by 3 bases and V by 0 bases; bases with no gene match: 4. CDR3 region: CASSLAGQWDYGYTF. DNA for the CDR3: TGTGCCAGCAGCTTAGCGGGACAGTGGGACTATGGCTACACCTTC.

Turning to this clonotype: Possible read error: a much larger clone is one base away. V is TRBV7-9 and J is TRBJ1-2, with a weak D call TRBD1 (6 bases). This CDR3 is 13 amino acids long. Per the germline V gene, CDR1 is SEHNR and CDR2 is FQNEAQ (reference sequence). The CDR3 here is CASSRQGTYGDTF. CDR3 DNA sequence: TGTGCCAGCAGCCGTCAGGGGACCTATGGCGACACCTTC.

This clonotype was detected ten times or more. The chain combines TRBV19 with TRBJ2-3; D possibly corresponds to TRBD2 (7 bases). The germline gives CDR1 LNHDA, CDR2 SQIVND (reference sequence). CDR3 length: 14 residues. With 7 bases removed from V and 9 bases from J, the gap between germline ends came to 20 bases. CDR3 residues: CASKRGGPEETQYF. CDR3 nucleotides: TGTGCCAGTAAAAGGGGGGGCCCTGAGGAGACGCAGTATTTT.

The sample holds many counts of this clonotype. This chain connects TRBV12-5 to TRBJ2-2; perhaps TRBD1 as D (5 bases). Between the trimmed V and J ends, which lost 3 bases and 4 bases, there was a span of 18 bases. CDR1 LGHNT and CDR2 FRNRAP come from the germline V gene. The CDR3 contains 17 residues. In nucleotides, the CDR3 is TGTGCTAGTGGTTTAAAGTCGAGTGGGGCCAGCACCGGGGAGCTGTTTTTT. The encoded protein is CASGLKSSGASTGELFF. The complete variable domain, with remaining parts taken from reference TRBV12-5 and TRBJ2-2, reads DARVTQTPRHKVTEMGQEVTMRCQPILGHNTVFWYRQTMMQGLELLAYFRNRAPLDDSGMPKDRFSAEMPDATLATLKIQPSEPRDSAVYFCASGLKSSGASTGELFFGEGSRLTVL.

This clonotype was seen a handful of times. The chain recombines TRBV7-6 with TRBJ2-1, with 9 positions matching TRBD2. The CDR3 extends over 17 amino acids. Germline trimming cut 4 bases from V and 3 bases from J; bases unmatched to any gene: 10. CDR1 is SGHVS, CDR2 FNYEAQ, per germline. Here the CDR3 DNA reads TGTGCCAGCAGCTCAAGCCCGGGACTAGCACTCTACAATGAGCAGTTCTTC. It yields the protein CASSSSPGLALYNEQFF.

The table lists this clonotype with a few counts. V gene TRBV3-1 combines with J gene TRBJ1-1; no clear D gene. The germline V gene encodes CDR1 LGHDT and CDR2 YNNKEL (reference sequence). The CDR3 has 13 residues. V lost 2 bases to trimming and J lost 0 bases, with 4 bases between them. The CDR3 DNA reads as TGTGCCAGCAGCCAACAGATGAACACTGAAGCTTTCTTT. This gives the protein CASSQQMNTEAFF.

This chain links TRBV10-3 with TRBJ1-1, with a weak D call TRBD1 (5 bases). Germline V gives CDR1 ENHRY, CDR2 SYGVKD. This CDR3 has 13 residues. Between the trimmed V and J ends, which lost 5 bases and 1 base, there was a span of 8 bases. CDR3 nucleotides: TGTGCCATCAGTTTAACAGGGAACACTGAAGCTTTCTTT. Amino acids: CAISLTGNTEAFF.

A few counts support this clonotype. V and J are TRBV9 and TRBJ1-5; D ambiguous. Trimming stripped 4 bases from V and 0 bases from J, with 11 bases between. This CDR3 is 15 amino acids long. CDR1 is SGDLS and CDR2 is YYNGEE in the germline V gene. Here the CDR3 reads CASSPLPDSNQPQHF. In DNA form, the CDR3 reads TGTGCCAGCAGCCCGCTCCCAGATAGCAATCAGCCCCAGCATTTT.

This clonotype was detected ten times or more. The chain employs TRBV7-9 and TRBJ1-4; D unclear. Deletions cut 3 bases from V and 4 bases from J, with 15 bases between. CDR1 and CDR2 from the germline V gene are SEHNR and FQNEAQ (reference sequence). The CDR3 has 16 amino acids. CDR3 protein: CASSLDGVTDNEKLFF. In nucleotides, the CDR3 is TGTGCCAGCAGCTTGGATGGGGTGACCGATAATGAAAAACTGTTTTTT.

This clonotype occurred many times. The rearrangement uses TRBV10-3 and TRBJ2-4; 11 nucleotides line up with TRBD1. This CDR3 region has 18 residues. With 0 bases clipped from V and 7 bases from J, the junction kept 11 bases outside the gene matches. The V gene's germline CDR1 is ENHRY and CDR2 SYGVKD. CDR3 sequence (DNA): TGTGCCATCAGTGAGTCGAGAGGTGCCGGGACAGGGGGGAACATTCAGTACTTC. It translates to CAISESRGAGTGGNIQYF.

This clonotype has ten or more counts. CDR3 in amino acids: CASSALTGNSANTEAFF. CDR3 bases: TGTGCCAGCAGTGCCCTAACAGGGAACTCAGCGAACACTGAAGCTTTCTTT. This chain joins TRBV2 and TRBJ1-1, with D tentatively TRBD1 (6 bases). V dropped 4 bases and J dropped 1 base, with 19 bases sitting between them. CDR3 length: 17 residues. Germline values: CDR1 SNHLY, CDR2 FYNNEI.

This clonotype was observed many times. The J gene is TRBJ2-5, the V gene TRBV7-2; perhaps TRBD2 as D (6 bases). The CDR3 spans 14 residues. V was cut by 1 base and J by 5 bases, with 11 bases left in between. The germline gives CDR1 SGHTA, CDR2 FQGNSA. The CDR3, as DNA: TGTGCCAGCAGCTTAGTACTAGCCTTGGAGACCCAGTACTTC. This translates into CASSLVLALETQYF. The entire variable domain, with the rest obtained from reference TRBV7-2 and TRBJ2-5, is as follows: GAGVSQSPSNKVTEKGKDVELRCDPISGHTALYWYRQSLGQGLEFLIYFQGNSAPDKSGLPSDRFSAERTGGSVSTLTIQRTQQEDSAVYLCASSLVLALETQYFGPGTRLLVL.

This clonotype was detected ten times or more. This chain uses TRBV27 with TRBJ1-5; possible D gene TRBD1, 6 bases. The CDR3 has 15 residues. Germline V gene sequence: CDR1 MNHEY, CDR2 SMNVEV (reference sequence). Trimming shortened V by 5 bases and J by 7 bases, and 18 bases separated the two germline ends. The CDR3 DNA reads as TGTGCCAGCAGTCCAGGACAGTCCGTAGGGCAGCCCCAGCATTTT. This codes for CASSPGQSVGQPQHF.